Listed here is a single T cell receptor beta chain. Generated by immunoSEQ multiplex PCR, the TCRdb table keeps only in-frame clones and is missing some. Among tens of thousands of clones listed, roughly four fifths were seen once. This entry is derived from a study of blood T cell repertoires in COVID-19. About the study: Specimens from acute and convalescent COVID-19 originated in the United States, Italy and Spain.

Per germline, CDR1 LGHDT and CDR2 YNNKEL (reference sequence). The length of the CDR3 is 14 residues. Trimming shortened V by 2 bases and J by 5 bases, and 9 bases separated the two germline ends. The sample taken for sequencing was peripheral blood. This sequence joins TRBV3-1 (or the pseudogene TRBV3-2) and TRBJ1-4; D not resolved. The clonotype originates from a woman aged 70 to 79 with acute or convalescent COVID-19. Here the CDR3 reads CASSQSLTNEKLFF. CDR3 sequence (DNA): TGTGCCAGCAGCCAAAGCCTTACCAATGAAAAACTGTTTTTT.